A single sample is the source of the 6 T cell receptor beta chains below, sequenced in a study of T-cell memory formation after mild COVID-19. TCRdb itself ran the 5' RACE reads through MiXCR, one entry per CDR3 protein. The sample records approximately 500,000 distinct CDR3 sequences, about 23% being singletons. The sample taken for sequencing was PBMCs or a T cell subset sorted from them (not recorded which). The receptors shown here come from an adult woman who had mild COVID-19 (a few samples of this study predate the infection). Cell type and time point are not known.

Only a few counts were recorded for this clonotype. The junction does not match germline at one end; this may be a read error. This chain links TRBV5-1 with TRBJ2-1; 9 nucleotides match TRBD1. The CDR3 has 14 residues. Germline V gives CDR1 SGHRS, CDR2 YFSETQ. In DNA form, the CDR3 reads TGCGCCACCAGCCCGGGACAGGGCTACAATGAGCAGTTCTTC. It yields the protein CATSPGQGYNEQFF.

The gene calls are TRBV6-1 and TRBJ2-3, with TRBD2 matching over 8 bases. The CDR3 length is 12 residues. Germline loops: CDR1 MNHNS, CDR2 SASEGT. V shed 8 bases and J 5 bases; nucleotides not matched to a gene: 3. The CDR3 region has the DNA TGTGCCAGCCGACTAGCGTTAGATACGCAGTATTTT. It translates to CASRLALDTQYF.

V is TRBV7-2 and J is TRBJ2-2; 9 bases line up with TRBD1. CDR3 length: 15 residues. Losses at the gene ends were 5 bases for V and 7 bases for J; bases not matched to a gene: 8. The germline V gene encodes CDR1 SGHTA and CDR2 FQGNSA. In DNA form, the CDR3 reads TGTGCCAGCAGCAAGAACAGGGGGCTGAGCGGGGAGCTGTTTTTT. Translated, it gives CASSKNRGLSGELFF.

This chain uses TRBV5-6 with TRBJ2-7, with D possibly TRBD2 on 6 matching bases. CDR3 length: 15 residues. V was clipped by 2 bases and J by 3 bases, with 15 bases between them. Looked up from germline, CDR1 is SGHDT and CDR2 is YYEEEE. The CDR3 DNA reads TGTGCCAGCAGCTTCGACTCGGAGGGAAACTACGAGCAGTACTTC. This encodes CASSFDSEGNYEQYF.

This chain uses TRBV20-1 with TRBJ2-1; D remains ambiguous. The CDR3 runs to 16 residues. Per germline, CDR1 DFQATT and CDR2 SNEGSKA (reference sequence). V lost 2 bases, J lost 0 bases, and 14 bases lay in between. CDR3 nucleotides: TGCAGTGCTAGAATCCAGCCCCAGAGCTCCTACAATGAGCAGTTCTTC. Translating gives CSARIQPQSSYNEQFF.

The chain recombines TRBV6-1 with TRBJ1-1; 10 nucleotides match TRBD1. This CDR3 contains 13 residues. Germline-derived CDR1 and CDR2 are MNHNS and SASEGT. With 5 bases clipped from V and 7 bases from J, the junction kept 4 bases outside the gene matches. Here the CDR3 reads CASSWDRGIEAFF. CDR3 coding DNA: TGTGCCAGCAGTTGGGACAGGGGTATTGAAGCTTTCTTT.